This TCR beta chain was identified in a study of T cells expressing NK-cell markers. Study-level information: Sorted T-cell subsets CD3+CD56+NKG2C+, CD3+CD56+NKG2C- and CD3+CD56-NKG2C+ were TCR beta-sequenced. The eight sequenced donors comprised seven who were HCMV-seropositive and one who was seronegative.

Germline V gene lookup returns CDR1 SGHRS and CDR2 YFSETQ. This CDR3 comprises 15 residues. Details on this clonotype: What it binds is unknown.

The study's findings and limits: These clonotypes, the leaders elsewhere, also led the CD3+CD56-NKG2C+ fraction in four donors. Clones of NKG2C+ T cells that had expanded were of unclear HCMV specificity.

TCRdb reprocessed the 5' RACE reads, keeping one entry per CDR3 protein, no DNA. The sample table includes 200,000 to 300,000 distinct CDR3 sequences. This clonotype was obtained from a woman between 18 and 75 years old in good health. The chain is built from TRBV5-1 and TRBJ2-1; no DNA is available, so the TRBD2 call from TCRdb remains unchecked. Material for sequencing was blood T cells: a sorted CD56 or NKG2C T cell subset, CD4+ or CD8+ T cells, or bulk PBMC T cells (not recorded which). The CDR3 is CASSFQTSGYNEQFF.